One and the same sample provided the 19 T cell receptor beta chains below, sequenced in a study of blood T cell repertoires in COVID-19. Sequencing was performed with immunoSEQ multiplex PCR; in TCRdb, only in-frame clones are kept and a portion is missing. The sample holds roughly 110,000 clones, 80% seen once. Material for sequencing was peripheral blood. Source of these receptors: a man between 65 and 85 years old with acute or convalescent COVID-19.

This chain connects TRBV27 to TRBJ1-1; possibly TRBD1 for D (5 bases). From germline, CDR1 is MNHEY and CDR2 SMNVEV (reference sequence). The CDR3 spans 14 residues. The V and J ends lost 6 bases and 1 base respectively, with 12 bases between them. CDR3: CASSPQGKNTEAFF. The DNA for the CDR3 is TGTGCCAGCAGCCCCCAGGGTAAGAACACTGAAGCTTTCTTT.

The rearrangement links TRBV20-1 to TRBJ1-2, with TRBD1 matching over 8 bases. The CDR3 has 13 amino acids. The trim removed 3 bases at V and 8 bases at J, leaving 8 bases unmatched. Germline CDR1 reads DFQATT; CDR2 reads SNEGSKA (reference sequence). The CDR3 protein is CSASGTGSRGYTF. The CDR3 DNA reads TGCAGTGCTAGTGGGACAGGTTCTAGGGGCTACACCTTC.

The V and J genes are TRBV6-1 and TRBJ1-4, with a possible D match to TRBD1 (6 bases). This CDR3 has 14 residues. Germline assignment: CDR1 MNHNS and CDR2 SASEGT. Trimming left V 2 bases short and J 7 bases short, with 11 bases between. CDR3 nucleotides: TGTGCCAGCAGTGAAACAGGGAGTGTTGAAAAACTGTTTTTT. It codes for CASSETGSVEKLFF.

The chain carries TRBV5-1 and TRBJ2-5, with 13 positions matching TRBD2. The germline V gene encodes CDR1 SGHRS and CDR2 YFSETQ. Trimming removed 4 bases from V and 1 base from J; junction bases left unmatched: 7. There are 17 residues in the CDR3. CDR3 residues: CASSSGLAGALQETQYF. The CDR3, as DNA: TGCGCCAGCAGCAGCGGACTAGCGGGGGCCCTCCAAGAGACCCAGTACTTC.

The chain carries TRBV6-5 and TRBJ2-3, with D perhaps TRBD2 (5 bases). This CDR3 contains 15 residues. V was trimmed by 7 bases and J by 7 bases, leaving 21 bases between them. Germline V gives CDR1 MNHEY, CDR2 SVGAGI. In nucleotides, the CDR3 is TGTGCCAGCACTCCGCCCGGGCGGGTTGTTTATACGCAGTATTTT. Translated, it gives CASTPPGRVVYTQYF.

This clone was counted between two and nine times. V and J are TRBV19 and TRBJ1-2; D unclear. The CDR3 length is 14 residues. CDR1 and CDR2 (germline): LNHDA, SQIVND (reference sequence). V lost 3 bases and J lost 3, with 11 bases in between. The CDR3 region is CASSIPTHDYGYTF. The CDR3 DNA reads as TGTGCCAGTAGTATCCCAACACACGACTATGGCTACACCTTC.

The chain couples TRBV7-8 to TRBJ2-7; the match to TRBD2 covers 8 bases. The CDR3 spans 15 residues. The germline V gene has CDR1 SGHVS and CDR2 FQNEAQ. After removal of 2 bases from V and 6 bases from J, the junction contained 9 bases not matched to a gene. The DNA of the CDR3 is TGTGCCAGCAGCTTAATGTTGCCTAGCGGGTCCGAGCAGTACTTC. Protein sequence: CASSLMLPSGSEQYF.

This chain connects TRBV7-3 to TRBJ1-1; 8 bases fit TRBD1. The CDR3 extends over 15 amino acids. V was pared by 2 bases and J by 0 bases, with 2 bases of the junction left unmatched. CDR1 is SGHTA, CDR2 FQGTGA, per germline. CDR3 coding DNA: TGTGCCAGCAGCTTACAGGGGGCGATGAACACTGAAGCTTTCTTT. Protein: CASSLQGAMNTEAFF.

This chain connects TRBV10-2 to TRBJ1-1; tentative D call: TRBD1 (5 bases). Germline CDR1 WSHSY, CDR2 SAAADI. The V gene lost 3 bases and the J gene lost 2 bases, with 19 bases spanning the gap. This CDR3 region has 17 residues. The CDR3 reads CASSDWTTRGTNTEAFF. The CDR3 DNA sequence: TGCGCCAGCAGTGACTGGACGACTAGGGGCACCAACACTGAAGCTTTCTTT.

The V call is TRBV19, the J call TRBJ2-2; D is perhaps TRBD2 (6 bases). Trimming removed 5 bases from V and 5 bases from J, with 18 bases in between. CDR1 and CDR2 from the germline V gene are LNHDA and SQIVND (reference sequence). CDR3 length: 16 residues. The CDR3 coding sequence is TGTGCCAGTAGTCCTTCGACTAGTTTGAGGACCGGGGAGCTGTTTTTT. Translated, it gives CASSPSTSLRTGELFF.

The rearrangement uses TRBV3-1 (or the pseudogene TRBV3-2) and TRBJ2-7; the match to TRBD1 covers 9 bases. V shed 4 bases, J shed 6 bases, and the junction held 10 bases outside the gene matches. Germline V gene lookup returns CDR1 LGHDT and CDR2 YNNKEL (reference sequence). The CDR3 runs 15 residues. The CDR3 bases are TGTGCCAGCAGCCTTCCGGGACAGGGTGTTTCCGAGCAGTACTTC. Translated: CASSLPGQGVSEQYF.

V gene TRBV5-1 combines with J gene TRBJ1-1; D not resolved. From germline, CDR1 is SGHRS and CDR2 YFSETQ. Trimming took 4 bases from V and 0 from J, leaving 13 bases between them. This CDR3 spans 15 amino acids. CDR3: CASSHWENMNTEAFF. The CDR3 nucleotides read TGCGCCAGCAGCCACTGGGAGAACATGAACACTGAAGCTTTCTTT.

This clone occurred once. The J gene is TRBJ1-2, the V gene TRBV5-4, with D possibly matching TRBD1 (5 bases). The germline V gene encodes CDR1 SGHNT and CDR2 YYREEE (reference sequence). The germline V and J ends were trimmed by 2 bases and 7 bases, with 9 bases remaining between them. This CDR3 spans 12 amino acids. Here the CDR3 reads CASSLPGFGYTF. CDR3 sequence (DNA): TGTGCCAGCAGCTTACCAGGGTTTGGCTACACCTTC.

This sequence joins TRBV5-1 and TRBJ2-3; 8 nucleotides align to TRBD2. Germline V gene sequence: CDR1 SGHRS, CDR2 YFSETQ. This CDR3 has 15 amino acids. The V and J ends lost 3 bases and 1 base, in that order; junction bases with no gene match: 4. The CDR3, as DNA: TGCGCCAGCAGCTCAGCGGGGGCCCGCACAGATACGCAGTATTTT. Translating gives CASSSAGARTDTQYF.

V usage is TRBV19 and J usage is TRBJ1-5, with 7 bases aligning to TRBD1. Trimming removed 6 bases from V and 4 bases from J; junction bases left unmatched: 6. The germline V gene encodes CDR1 LNHDA and CDR2 SQIVND (reference sequence). The CDR3 has 14 residues. DNA of the CDR3: TGTGCCAGTAGCCCCGGGACAGAGAATCAGCCCCAGCATTTT. This gives the protein CASSPGTENQPQHF.

Here the CDR3 reads CASRGTSGVNEQFF. The CDR3 nucleotides read TGTGCCAGCAGGGGGACTAGCGGGGTTAATGAGCAGTTCTTC. The J gene is TRBJ2-1, the V gene TRBV6-5, with TRBD2 matching over 13 bases. Trimming took 6 bases from V and 7 from J; bases not matched to a gene: 3. The CDR3 totals 14 residues. Looked up from germline, CDR1 is MNHEY and CDR2 is SVGAGI.

The CDR3 spells CASSLWRTGTQYF. The CDR3 coding sequence is TGTGCCAGCAGTTTATGGAGGACCGGGACGCAGTATTTT. The chain uses TRBV27 and TRBJ2-3; TRBD2 might be the D (5 bases). The germline CDR1 and CDR2 sequences are MNHEY and SMNVEV (reference sequence). This CDR3 has 13 amino acids. V lost 1 base and J lost 9, with 11 bases in between.

The genes are TRBV12-3 or TRBV12-4 and TRBJ2-7, with 9 bases aligning to TRBD1. Trimming took 6 bases from V and 4 from J; bases not matched to a gene: 1. This CDR3 is 12 amino acids long. CDR3 in amino acids: CASRQGAYEQYF. The CDR3 nucleotides are TGTGCCAGCAGACAGGGGGCTTACGAGCAGTACTTC.

The table lists this clone with a count of one. The chain has TRBV2 and TRBJ2-6, with TRBD1 matching 12 bases. This CDR3 is built from 17 residues. V was clipped by 4 bases and J by 3 bases; unmatched bases: 4. Germline V CDR1 and CDR2: SNHLY, FYNNEI. As DNA, the CDR3 is TGTGCCAGCAGTGGCGGGACAGGGGGCTTTGGGGCCAACGTCCTGACTTTC. Translated: CASSGGTGGFGANVLTF.